The 16 T cell receptor beta chains listed next were all sequenced from one sample in a study of blood T cell repertoires in COVID-19. This table comes from immunoSEQ multiplex PCR, and its TCRdb copy is limited to in-frame clones, with some not included. The table lists some 200,000 clones, 84% of them singletons. The sequenced sample consisted of peripheral blood. These TCRs come from a woman of 80 years or more with COVID-19, enrolled during active disease.

This clone was counted a few times. V usage is TRBV4-1 and J usage is TRBJ2-5; D is perhaps TRBD1 (6 bases). This CDR3 contains 16 residues. CDR1 is MGHRA and CDR2 is YSYEKL in the germline V gene. V shed 1 base and J shed 1 base, with 13 bases lying between them. CDR3 sequence: CASSQGTGDTQETQYF. CDR3 DNA sequence: TGCGCCAGCAGCCAAGGAACCGGGGACACCCAAGAGACCCAGTACTTC.

The gene calls are TRBV6-5 and TRBJ2-4; a possible D gene is TRBD1 (5 bases). The germline CDR1 and CDR2 sequences are MNHEY and SVGAGI. The length of the CDR3 is 13 residues. Trimming left V 8 bases short and J 2 bases short, with 10 bases between. DNA for the CDR3: TGTGCCAGCCAAACAGGTTCCAAAAACATTCAGTACTTC. Translation: CASQTGSKNIQYF.

This chain connects TRBV7-8 to TRBJ2-7; 11 bases match TRBD1. Trimming at V came to 0 bases and at J to 9 bases, leaving 7 bases not matched to a gene. CDR3 size: 15 residues. The germline CDR1 and CDR2 sequences are SGHVS and FQNEAQ. CDR3 bases: TGTGCCAGCAGCTTAGCAGGGACAGGGGGAAGCGGGCAGTACTTC. Translated, it gives CASSLAGTGGSGQYF. Based on the CDR3 plus reference TRBV7-8 and TRBJ2-7, the full variable domain is GAGVSQSPRYKVAKRGQDVALRCDPISGHVSLFWYQQALGQGPEFLTYFQNEAQLDKSGLPSDRFFAERPEGSVSTLKIQRTQQEDSAVYLCASSLAGTGGSGQYFGPGTRLTVT.

The chain recombines TRBV5-6 with TRBJ2-7, with a tentative D call TRBD2 (5 bases). The length of the CDR3 is 11 residues. The V end lost 0 bases, the J end lost 7 bases, and 5 bases lay between the germline ends. Germline loops: CDR1 SGHDT, CDR2 YYEEEE. For the CDR3, the DNA is TGTGCCAGCAGCTTGGCGGGGGAGCAGTACGTC. Protein sequence: CASSLAGEQYV.

The V call is TRBV27, the J call TRBJ2-1; 12 nucleotides line up with TRBD2. Germline V CDR1 and CDR2: MNHEY, SMNVEV (reference sequence). J gave up 11 bases and V 8 bases, and 10 bases lay outside the gene matches. The CDR3 totals 14 residues. The CDR3 DNA follows: TGTGCCAGCGGGGACAGGCTAGCGGGGGGGCAGCAGTTCTTC. This gives the protein CASGDRLAGGQQFF.

The chain recombines TRBV3-1 (or the pseudogene TRBV3-2) with TRBJ2-5, with D hard to call. Germline V CDR1 and CDR2: LGHDT, YNNKEL (reference sequence). V lost 5 bases and J lost 1, with 14 bases in between. CDR3 length: 15 residues. This chain's CDR3 is CASSRISWVQETQYF. DNA for the CDR3: TGTGCCAGCAGCAGGATTAGCTGGGTCCAAGAGACCCAGTACTTC.

The chain carries TRBV28 and TRBJ1-4, with D tentatively TRBD1 (5 bases). Trimming removed 4 bases from V and 7 bases from J, with 13 bases in between. This CDR3 contains 14 residues. Germline V gene lookup returns CDR1 MDHEN and CDR2 SYDVKM. The chain's CDR3 is CASSSAGQLEKLFF. The CDR3 region has the DNA TGTGCCAGCAGTTCCGCGGGGCAGCTTGAAAAACTGTTTTTT.

The chain employs TRBV4-1 and TRBJ1-1; 7 bases fit TRBD1. J gave up 4 bases and V 2 bases, and 19 bases lay outside the gene matches. From germline, CDR1 is MGHRA and CDR2 YSYEKL. CDR3 length equals 19 residues. This CDR3 is CASSQRGGRQGLDRTEAFF. The CDR3 DNA follows: TGCGCCAGCAGCCAACGGGGGGGGAGACAGGGTTTAGACCGCACTGAAGCTTTCTTT.

The chain links TRBV5-4 to TRBJ2-6; D is perhaps TRBD1 (6 bases). The CDR3 length is 17 residues. Germline V gives CDR1 SGHNT, CDR2 YYREEE (reference sequence). Trimming took off 3 bases at V and 1 base at J, with 14 bases between the two ends. CDR3 nucleotides: TGTGCCAGCAGCTACGTTGAGGGGGTGTCTGGGGCCAACGTCCTGACTTTC. It is translated as CASSYVEGVSGANVLTF.

The chain recombines TRBV18 with TRBJ2-7; 7 positions agree with TRBD1. Looked up from germline, CDR1 is KGHSH and CDR2 is LQKENI. V trimming: 0 bases; J trimming: 3 bases; junction bases outside the gene matches: 8. The CDR3 has 16 residues. The chain's CDR3 is CASSPPSQGVYYEQYF. In DNA, the CDR3 is TGTGCCAGCTCACCACCGTCCCAGGGGGTTTACTACGAGCAGTACTTC.

The rearrangement joins TRBV5-6 to TRBJ2-7; unclear D gene. Germline CDR1 SGHDT, CDR2 YYEEEE. Trimming shortened V by 0 bases and J by 2 bases, and 12 bases separated the two germline ends. The CDR3 is made up of 15 amino acids. The CDR3 coding sequence is TGTGCCAGCAGCTTGGCCTGGTTCAGTACCTACGAGCAGTACTTC. Translated: CASSLAWFSTYEQYF.

The chain combines TRBV2 with TRBJ2-2; tentatively, D is TRBD2 (5 bases). V lost 6 bases and J 4 bases, leaving 12 bases between the germline ends. The germline gives CDR1 SNHLY, CDR2 FYNNEI. This CDR3 contains 14 residues. DNA for the CDR3: TGTGCCAGCAGAGACACTAGTAGCACCGGGGAGCTGTTTTTT. This codes for CASRDTSSTGELFF.

This clone was seen only a few times. The chain is built from TRBV7-2 and TRBJ2-1, with D maybe TRBD2 (6 bases). This CDR3 contains 16 residues. The V end lost 5 bases, the J end lost 7 bases, and 21 bases lay between the germline ends. Germline-derived CDR1 and CDR2 are SGHTA and FQGNSA. In DNA form, the CDR3 reads TGTGCCAGCAGCCCGGAGGGACTCCGGTCGGAAAATGAGCAGTTCTTC. Its protein product is CASSPEGLRSENEQFF.

With regard to this clone: Its ends do not fully match the called genes, so a read error is possible. The chain is built from TRBV29-1 and TRBJ1-1; the match to TRBD1 covers 9 bases. This CDR3 has 14 residues. Germline-derived CDR1 and CDR2 are SQVTM and ANQGSEA. The CDR3 DNA follows: TGCAGCGCTGAAACGGGACAGGGGAACACTGAAGCTTTCTTT. This codes for CSAETGQGNTEAFF. Using reference TRBV29-1 and TRBJ1-1 for the parts outside the CDR3, the full variable domain is SAVISQKPSRDICQRGTSLTIQCQVDSQVTMMFWYRQQPGQSLTLIATANQGSEATYESGFVIDKFPISRPNLTFSTLTVSNMSPEDSSIYLCSAETGQGNTEAFFGQGTRLTVV.

This clone was counted only a few times. V is TRBV2 and J is TRBJ1-5; no clear D. The CDR3 consists of 15 residues. With 6 bases removed from V and 2 bases from J, the gap between germline ends came to 14 bases. The V gene's germline CDR1 is SNHLY and CDR2 FYNNEI. The CDR3 DNA is TGTGCCAGCAGACCGGGAGGTCCGGGCAATCAGCCCCAGCATTTT. This translates into CASRPGGPGNQPQHF.

V and J are TRBV11-3 and TRBJ1-5; D possibly corresponds to TRBD1 (6 bases). Germline V gene data show CDR1 as SGHNT and CDR2 as YENEEA. V lost 11 bases, J lost 6 bases, and 20 bases lay in between. This CDR3 region has 14 residues. CDR3 protein: CARPQGVRSQPQHF. The DNA for the CDR3 is TGTGCCCGCCCACAGGGCGTTCGGAGTCAGCCCCAGCATTTT.